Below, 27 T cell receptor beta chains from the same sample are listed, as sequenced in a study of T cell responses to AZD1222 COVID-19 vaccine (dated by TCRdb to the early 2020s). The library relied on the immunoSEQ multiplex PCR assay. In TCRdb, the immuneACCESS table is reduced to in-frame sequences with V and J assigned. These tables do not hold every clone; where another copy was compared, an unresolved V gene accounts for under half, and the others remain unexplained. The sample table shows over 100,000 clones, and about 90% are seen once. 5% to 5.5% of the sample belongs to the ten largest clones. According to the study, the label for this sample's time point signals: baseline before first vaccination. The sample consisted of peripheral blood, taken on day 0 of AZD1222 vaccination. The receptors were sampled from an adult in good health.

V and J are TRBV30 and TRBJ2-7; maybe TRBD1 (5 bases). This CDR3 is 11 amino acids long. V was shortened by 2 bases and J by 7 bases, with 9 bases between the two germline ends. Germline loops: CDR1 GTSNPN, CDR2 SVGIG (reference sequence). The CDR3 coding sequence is TGTGCCTGGAGTAGGGGATGGGAGCAGTACTTC. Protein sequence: CAWSRGWEQYF.

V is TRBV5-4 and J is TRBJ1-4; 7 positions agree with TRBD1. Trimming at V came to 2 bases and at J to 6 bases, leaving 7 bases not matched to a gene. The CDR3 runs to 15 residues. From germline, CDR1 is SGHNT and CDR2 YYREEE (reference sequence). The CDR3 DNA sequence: TGTGCCAGCAGCTTCTCGACAGGGAGGGATGAAAAACTGTTTTTT. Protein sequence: CASSFSTGRDEKLFF. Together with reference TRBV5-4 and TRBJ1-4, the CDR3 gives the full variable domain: ETGVTQSPTHLIKTRGQQVTLRCSSQSGHNTVSWYQQALGQGPQFIFQYYREEENGRGNFPPRFSGLQFPNYSSELNVNALELDDSALYLCASSFSTGRDEKLFFGSGTQLSVL.

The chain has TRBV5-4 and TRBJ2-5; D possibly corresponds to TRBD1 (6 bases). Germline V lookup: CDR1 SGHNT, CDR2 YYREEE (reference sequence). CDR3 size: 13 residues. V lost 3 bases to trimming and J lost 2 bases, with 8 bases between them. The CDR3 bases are TGTGCCAGCAGCTACGGGACACAAGAGACCCAGTACTTC. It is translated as CASSYGTQETQYF.

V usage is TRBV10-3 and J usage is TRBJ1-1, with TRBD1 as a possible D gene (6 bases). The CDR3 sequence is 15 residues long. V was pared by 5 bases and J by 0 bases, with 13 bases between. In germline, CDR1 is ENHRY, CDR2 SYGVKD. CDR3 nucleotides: TGTGCCATCAGTTCAGGGGTGCCGATGAACACTGAAGCTTTCTTT. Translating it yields CAISSGVPMNTEAFF.

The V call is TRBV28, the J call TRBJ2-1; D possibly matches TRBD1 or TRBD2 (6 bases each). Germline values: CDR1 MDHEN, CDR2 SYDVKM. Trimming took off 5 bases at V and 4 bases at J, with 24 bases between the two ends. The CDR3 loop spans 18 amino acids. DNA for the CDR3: TGTGCCAGCAGTGCTCGCACCGGGACTCCCAGGGGTTACAATGAGCAGTTCTTC. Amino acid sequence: CASSARTGTPRGYNEQFF.

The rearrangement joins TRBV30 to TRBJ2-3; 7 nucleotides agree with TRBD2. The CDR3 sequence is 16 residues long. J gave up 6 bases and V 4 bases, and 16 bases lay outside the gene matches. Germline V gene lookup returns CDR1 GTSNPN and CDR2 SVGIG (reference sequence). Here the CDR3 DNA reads TGTGCCTGGAAAGCTCGCCTAGCGGCTAGGATTGATACGCAGTATTTT. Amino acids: CAWKARLAARIDTQYF.

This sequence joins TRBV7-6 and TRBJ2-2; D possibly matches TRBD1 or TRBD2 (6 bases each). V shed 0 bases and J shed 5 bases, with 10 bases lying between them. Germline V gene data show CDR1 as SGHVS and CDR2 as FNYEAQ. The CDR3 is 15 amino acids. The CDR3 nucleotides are TGTGCCAGCAGCTTAGCGGTAGGGGGGACCGGGGAGCTGTTTTTT. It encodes CASSLAVGGTGELFF.

The CDR3 here is CASSSGLAGSHTGELFF. In DNA form, the CDR3 reads TGTGCCAGCAGTTCGGGACTAGCGGGATCCCACACCGGGGAGCTGTTTTTT. This chain connects TRBV27 to TRBJ2-2; 13 positions agree with TRBD2. The germline V gene encodes CDR1 MNHEY and CDR2 SMNVEV (reference sequence). The CDR3 consists of 17 residues. V shed 4 bases, J shed 3 bases, and the junction held 5 bases outside the gene matches.

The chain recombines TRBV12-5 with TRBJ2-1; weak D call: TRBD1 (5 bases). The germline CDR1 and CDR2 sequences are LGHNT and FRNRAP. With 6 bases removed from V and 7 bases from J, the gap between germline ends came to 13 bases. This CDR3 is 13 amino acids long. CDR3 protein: CASGVDSQNEQFF. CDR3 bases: TGTGCTAGTGGGGTAGACAGCCAAAATGAGCAGTTCTTC.

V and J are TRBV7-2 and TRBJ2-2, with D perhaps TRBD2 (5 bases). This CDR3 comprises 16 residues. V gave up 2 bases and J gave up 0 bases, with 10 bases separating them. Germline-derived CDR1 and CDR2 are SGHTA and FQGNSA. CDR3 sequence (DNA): TGTGCCAGCAGCTTAACTAGAACCGCGAACACCGGGGAGCTGTTTTTT. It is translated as CASSLTRTANTGELFF.

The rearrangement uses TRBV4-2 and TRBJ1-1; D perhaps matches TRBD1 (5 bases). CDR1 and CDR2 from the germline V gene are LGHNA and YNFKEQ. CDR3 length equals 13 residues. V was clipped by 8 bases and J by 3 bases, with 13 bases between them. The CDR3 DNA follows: TGTGCCAGCGGTCCCGGGGGGGACACTGAAGCTTTCTTT. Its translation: CASGPGGDTEAFF.

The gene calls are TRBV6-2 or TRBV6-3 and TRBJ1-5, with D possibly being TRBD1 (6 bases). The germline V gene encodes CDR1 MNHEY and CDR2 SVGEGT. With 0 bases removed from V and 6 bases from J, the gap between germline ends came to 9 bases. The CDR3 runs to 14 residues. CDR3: CASSYSGGLQPQHF. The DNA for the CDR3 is TGTGCCAGCAGTTACTCGGGGGGCCTTCAGCCCCAGCATTTT.

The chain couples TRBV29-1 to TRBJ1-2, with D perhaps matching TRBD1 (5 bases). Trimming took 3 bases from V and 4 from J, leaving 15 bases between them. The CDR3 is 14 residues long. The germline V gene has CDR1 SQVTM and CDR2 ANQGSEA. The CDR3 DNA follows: TGCAGCGTTGATATTGTGGGGCTGAGCTATGGCTACACCTTC. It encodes CSVDIVGLSYGYTF.

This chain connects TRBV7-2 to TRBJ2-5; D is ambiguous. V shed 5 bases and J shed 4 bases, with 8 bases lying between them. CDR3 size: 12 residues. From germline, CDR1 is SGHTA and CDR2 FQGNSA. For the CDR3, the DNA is TGTGCCAGCAGCCACCCGCGAGAGACCCAGTACTTC. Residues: CASSHPRETQYF.

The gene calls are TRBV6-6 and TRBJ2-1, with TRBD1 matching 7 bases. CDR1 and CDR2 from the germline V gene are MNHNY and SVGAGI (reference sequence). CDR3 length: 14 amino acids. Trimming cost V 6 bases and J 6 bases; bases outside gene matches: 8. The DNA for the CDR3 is TGTGCCAGCAGCTTTAACCGGGACAGCAATGAGCAGTTCTTC. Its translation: CASSFNRDSNEQFF.

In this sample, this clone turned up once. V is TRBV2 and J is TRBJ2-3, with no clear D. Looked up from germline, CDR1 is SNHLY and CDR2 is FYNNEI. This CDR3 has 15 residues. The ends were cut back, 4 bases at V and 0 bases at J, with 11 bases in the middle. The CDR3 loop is CASSGAEPSTDTQYF. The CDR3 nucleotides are TGTGCCAGCAGTGGGGCAGAGCCTAGCACAGATACGCAGTATTTT.

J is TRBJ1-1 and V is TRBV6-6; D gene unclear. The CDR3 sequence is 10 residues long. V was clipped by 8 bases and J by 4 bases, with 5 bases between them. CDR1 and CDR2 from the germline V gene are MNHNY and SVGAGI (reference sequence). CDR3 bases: TGTGCCAGCCATGCCACTGAAGCTTTCTTT. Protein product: CASHATEAFF.

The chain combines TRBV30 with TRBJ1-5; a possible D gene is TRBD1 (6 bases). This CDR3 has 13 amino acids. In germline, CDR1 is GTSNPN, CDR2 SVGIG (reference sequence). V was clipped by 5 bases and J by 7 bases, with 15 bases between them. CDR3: CAWSRQDEQPQHF. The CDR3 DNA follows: TGTGCCTGGTCGAGACAGGACGAACAGCCCCAGCATTTT.

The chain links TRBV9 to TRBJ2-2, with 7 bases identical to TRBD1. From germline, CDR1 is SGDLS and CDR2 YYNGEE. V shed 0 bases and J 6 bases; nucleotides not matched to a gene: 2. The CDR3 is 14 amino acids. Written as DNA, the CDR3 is TGTGCCAGCAGCGTAGACCAGGGGGCCGGGGAGCTGTTTTTT. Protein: CASSVDQGAGELFF.

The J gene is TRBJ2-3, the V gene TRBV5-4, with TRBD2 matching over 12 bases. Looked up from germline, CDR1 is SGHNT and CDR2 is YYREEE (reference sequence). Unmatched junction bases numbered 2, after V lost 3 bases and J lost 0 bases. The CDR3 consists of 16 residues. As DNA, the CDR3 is TGTGCCAGCAGCTCAGGACTAGCGGGAAGCACAGATACGCAGTATTTT. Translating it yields CASSSGLAGSTDTQYF.

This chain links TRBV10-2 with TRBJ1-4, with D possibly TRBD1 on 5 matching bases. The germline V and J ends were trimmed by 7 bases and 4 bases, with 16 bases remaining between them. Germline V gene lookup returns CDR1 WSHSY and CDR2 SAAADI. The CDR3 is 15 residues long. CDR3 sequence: CASKNRGAGNEKLFF. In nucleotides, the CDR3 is TGCGCCAGCAAAAACCGCGGGGCCGGTAATGAAAAACTGTTTTTT.

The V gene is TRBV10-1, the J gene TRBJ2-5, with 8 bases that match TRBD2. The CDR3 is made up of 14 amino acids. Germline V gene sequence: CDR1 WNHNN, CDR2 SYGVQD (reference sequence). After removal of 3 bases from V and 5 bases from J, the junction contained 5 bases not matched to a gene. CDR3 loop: CASSDGTSIETQYF. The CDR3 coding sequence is TGCGCCAGCAGTGATGGGACTAGTATTGAGACCCAGTACTTC.

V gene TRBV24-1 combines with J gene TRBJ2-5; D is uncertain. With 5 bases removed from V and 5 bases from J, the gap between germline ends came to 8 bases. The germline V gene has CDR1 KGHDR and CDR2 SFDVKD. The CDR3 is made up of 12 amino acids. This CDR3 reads CATSANRETQYF. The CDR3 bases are TGTGCCACCAGTGCCAACCGGGAGACCCAGTACTTC.

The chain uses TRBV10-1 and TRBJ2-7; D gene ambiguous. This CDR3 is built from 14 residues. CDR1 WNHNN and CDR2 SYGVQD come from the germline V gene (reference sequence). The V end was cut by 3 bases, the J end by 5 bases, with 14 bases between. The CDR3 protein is CASSDSGLGDEQYF. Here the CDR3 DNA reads TGCGCCAGCAGTGATTCAGGCCTGGGCGACGAGCAGTACTTC.

The CDR3, as DNA: TGCGCCAGCAGCCAAGATCGGGACATTGAAAAACTGTTTTTT. This gives the protein CASSQDRDIEKLFF. This chain links TRBV4-1 with TRBJ1-4, with D possibly matching TRBD1 (6 bases). The CDR3 spans 14 residues. Germline CDR1 and CDR2: MGHRA and YSYEKL. V lost 0 bases, J lost 7 bases, and 9 bases lay in between.

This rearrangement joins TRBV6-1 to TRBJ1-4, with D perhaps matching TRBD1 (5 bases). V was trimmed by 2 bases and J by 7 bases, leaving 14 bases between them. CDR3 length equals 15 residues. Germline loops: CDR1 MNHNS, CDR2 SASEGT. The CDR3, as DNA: TGTGCCAGCAGTGAAACTAAGGGGCGGGGTGAAAAACTGTTTTTT. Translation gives CASSETKGRGEKLFF.

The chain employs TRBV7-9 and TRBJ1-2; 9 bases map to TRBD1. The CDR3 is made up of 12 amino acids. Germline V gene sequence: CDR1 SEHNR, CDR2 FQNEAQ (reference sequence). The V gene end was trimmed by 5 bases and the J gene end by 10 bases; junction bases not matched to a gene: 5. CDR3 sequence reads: CASSPGQGFYTF. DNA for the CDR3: TGTGCCAGCAGCCCCGGACAGGGGTTCTACACCTTC.